Below, one T cell receptor (beta chain) is given with its context. The antigen remains unidentified. This sample is part of a study of regulatory T cells in long-lasting Graves disease. At the level of the study: Antithyroid drugs had been taken under 3 months by newly diagnosed Graves' patients.

The time point is: newly diagnosed GD, antithyroid drugs for less than 3 months. Extracted RNA from PBMCs served as the source of the TCR library. Relying on iRepertoire HTBI primers and Arm-PCR of CDR3 regions, the team built TCR beta libraries. From the multiplex PCR reads, TCRdb called clonotypes with MiXCR, one entry per CDR3 protein. Altogether some 410,000 distinct CDR3 sequences are present, around 15% being singletons, with the ten largest covering roughly 10%. Whole-study results and caveats: Clonotypes that were public and shared totalled 2,500 to 3,500 in persistent patients versus 966 in new patients.

V was trimmed by 4 bases and J by 4 bases, leaving 18 bases between them. The germline gives CDR1 SGHRS, CDR2 YFSETQ. CDR3 length: 16 amino acids. Separately, the same data were catalogued under a study of T cells in Graves' hyperthyroidism and ophthalmopathy. That report notes: Blood also held most thyroid clonotypes expanded beyond 0.001.

This chain uses TRBV5-1 with TRBJ2-1; D gene uncertain. The input for sequencing was peripheral blood mononuclear cells (PBMCs), taken at new diagnosis, from a patient treated with antithyroid drugs. The origin of this receptor is a woman aged 25-40 years with Graves disease. This CDR3 reads CASSTGRQRGYNEQFF. The CDR3 DNA sequence: TGCGCCAGCAGCACCGGTCGGCAGCGTGGATACAATGAGCAGTTCTTC.